The subject of this entry is one TCR beta chain. Its antigen is as yet unknown. TRB rearrangements were amplified by multiplex PCR with BIOMED2 TRB-A/B primers. Each CDR3 protein is one row after TCRdb ran MiXCR on the multiplex PCR reads. In the table there are about 12,000 distinct CDR3 sequences, just under 30% of which are singletons. Blood genomic DNA input for TRB amplification was about 250-500 ng. This specimen belongs to a study of T and B cells in COVID-19 patients. Overall study: The recovered cohort's median age was around 30 years, versus over 60 years in active infection.

Study-level points and caveats: Exclusive to the recovered cohort were roughly 2,000 TCR clusters, a few dozen of them with low generation probability. Patients with COVID-19 reportedly showed strongly skewed T cell receptor beta variable and joining gene usage.

This receptor was taken from a human donor who had recovered from COVID-19. The sample consisted of blood.

The CDR3 coding sequence is TGCAGTGCTAGATTCGACACGGCTTTTAATTCACCCCTCCACTTT. Its protein product is CSARFDTAFNSPLHF. The chain links TRBV20-1 to TRBJ1-6, with unresolved D. Germline CDR1 DFQATT, CDR2 SNEGSKA (reference sequence). The V end was cut by 2 bases, the J end by 6 bases, with 14 bases between. The CDR3 runs 15 residues.